Following are 4 T cell receptor beta chains from one sample sequenced in a study of blood T cell repertoires in COVID-19 (dated by TCRdb to about 2020). Library construction relied on the immunoSEQ multiplex PCR assay. In TCRdb, the immuneACCESS table is reduced to in-frame sequences with V and J assigned. These tables do not hold every clone; where another copy was compared, an unresolved V gene accounts for under half, and the others remain unexplained. In all, the sample holds about 330,000 clones, and 80% to 90% of those were seen once. Jointly, the top ten make up over 4.5% of the sample. Sequencing input: PBMCs or T cells enriched from blood (not recorded which). The receptor source for this set is a man aged 30-40 years who had recovered from COVID-19.

This chain links TRBV11-2 with TRBJ2-7, with 8 bases identical to TRBD1. CDR3 length: 14 amino acids. Germline V gene sequence: CDR1 SGHAT, CDR2 FQNNGV. Losses at the gene ends were 5 bases for V and 0 bases for J; bases not matched to a gene: 3. The CDR3 sequence: CASSGTGISYEQYF. The DNA of the CDR3 is TGTGCCAGCAGCGGGACAGGAATCTCCTACGAGCAGTACTTC. Drawing the rest from reference TRBV11-2 and TRBJ2-7, the complete variable domain is EAGVAQSPRYKIIEKRQSVAFWCNPISGHATLYWYQQILGQGPKLLIQFQNNGVVDDSQLPKDRFSAERLKGVDSTLKIQPAKLEDSAVYLCASSGTGISYEQYFGPGTRLTVT.

This chain connects TRBV28 to TRBJ1-5, with no clear D. The CDR3 runs to 14 residues. Germline V gene sequence: CDR1 MDHEN, CDR2 SYDVKM. V lost 3 bases and J 7 bases, leaving 13 bases between the germline ends. The CDR3 nucleotides are TGTGCCAGCAGTTTGAGTGGGCAGTGGCAGCCCCAGCATTTT. It translates to CASSLSGQWQPQHF.

The V and J genes are TRBV9 and TRBJ2-2; TRBD1 is a possible D gene (5 bases). CDR3 length equals 15 residues. V was clipped by 0 bases and J by 1 base, with 7 bases between them. CDR1 is SGDLS and CDR2 is YYNGEE in the germline V gene. The CDR3: CASSVAGKNTGELFF. CDR3 coding DNA: TGTGCCAGCAGCGTAGCAGGGAAGAACACCGGGGAGCTGTTTTTT. Full variable domain (remainder filled in from reference TRBV9 and TRBJ2-2): DSGVTQTPKHLITATGQRVTLRCSPRSGDLSVYWYQQSLDQGLQFLIQYYNGEERAKGNILERFSAQQFPDLHSELNLSSLELGDSALYFCASSVAGKNTGELFFGEGSRLTVL.

The chain links TRBV25-1 to TRBJ2-1, with D possibly being TRBD1 (5 bases). The CDR3 sequence is 15 residues long. The germline V and J ends were trimmed by 3 bases and 2 bases, with 11 bases remaining between them. Per the germline V gene, CDR1 is MGHDK and CDR2 is SYGVNS. The CDR3 sequence is CASSDTGAPYNEQFF. The CDR3 nucleotides read TGTGCCAGCAGTGATACTGGGGCCCCCTACAATGAGCAGTTCTTC. The full variable domain, its missing parts supplied by reference TRBV25-1 and TRBJ2-1, is EADIYQTPRYLVIGTGKKITLECSQTMGHDKMYWYQQDPGMELHLIHYSYGVNSTEKGDLSSESTVSRIRTEHFPLTLESARPSHTSQYLCASSDTGAPYNEQFFGPGTRLTVL.